The rows below give T cell receptor beta chains drawn from one sample of a study of graft-versus-host responses after intestinal transplantation. Method: immunoSEQ multiplex PCR; TCRdb's copy keeps in-frame clones and lacks some. This repertoire shows around 100,000 clones, more than 85% found once; its top ten account for about 0.93%. These receptors' targets are unknown. The starting material was unstimulated CD4+ T cells sorted from spleen or lymph node cells, obtained before transplant. The receptors come from a human donor who was the organ donor for an intestinal transplant. CDR3s include the opening cysteine and the closing phenylalanine or tryptophan. The D gene is left open where the match is weak. The size entry is marked missing in some rows and otherwise reads once, few, many or a size class.

J: TRBJ1-6; V: TRBV30; size: once; D: TRBD1; DNA: TGTGCCTGGGCTTACAGGGGTTCCCCTAGTAATTCACCCCTCCACTTT; CDR3: CAWAYRGSPSNSPLHF
J: TRBJ2-3; V: TRBV28; size: -; D: -; DNA: TGTGCCAGCGGCGAGAATCTCTCCCAGTTATTCGGTACGCAGTATTTT; CDR3: CASGENLSQLFGTQYF
J: TRBJ2-1; V: TRBV5-1; size: -; D: TRBD1; DNA: TGCGCCAGCAGCTTGTGGGACAGGGTCCTCAATGAGCAGTTCTTC; CDR3: CASSLWDRVLNEQFF
J: TRBJ1-1; V: TRBV10-3; size: -; D: -; DNA: TGTGCCATCAGTGCAGGGCGGGACACTGAAGCTTTCTTT; CDR3: CAISAGRDTEAFF
J: TRBJ1-5; V: TRBV4-1; size: -; D: -; DNA: TGCGCCAGCAGCCAAGATTTTTTGGTAAGGAATCAGCCCCAGCATTTT; CDR3: CASSQDFLVRNQPQHF
J: TRBJ2-2; V: TRBV7-3; size: -; D: -; DNA: TGTGCCAGCAGCTCTGGGGGCCAGGGCACCGGGGAGCTGTTTTTT; CDR3: CASSSGGQGTGELFF
J: TRBJ1-2; V: TRBV29-1; size: -; D: -; DNA: TGCAGCGTTTCGAAGGGAAACTATGGCTACACCTTC; CDR3: CSVSKGNYGYTF
J: TRBJ1-2; V: TRBV18; size: few; D: -; DNA: TGTGCCAGCTCACCGGACAGTTATGGCTACACCTTC; CDR3: CASSPDSYGYTF
J: TRBJ2-2; V: TRBV5-1; size: -; D: TRBD1; DNA: TGCGCCAGCAGCTTGATGGGACAGGGAAATACCGGGGAGCTGTTTTTT; CDR3: CASSLMGQGNTGELFF
J: TRBJ1-6; V: TRBV28; size: -; D: TRBD1; DNA: TGTGCCAGCAGTCCTCGGACAGGGACCCAATTTAATTCACCCCTCCACTTT; CDR3: CASSPRTGTQFNSPLHF
J: TRBJ1-1; V: TRBV14; size: once; D: -; DNA: TGTGCCAGCAGCCAAGTGGGGGGGACGGGAGAAGCTTTCTTT; CDR3: CASSQVGGTGEAFF
J: TRBJ1-6; V: TRBV5-1; size: -; D: TRBD1; DNA: TGCGCCAGCAGACCGACAGGGTTTGGTTCACCCCTCCACTTT; CDR3: CASRPTGFGSPLHF
J: TRBJ1-6; V: TRBV4-1; size: -; D: TRBD1; DNA: TGCGCCAGCAGCCAACCTAGACAGGGGGTAGCTAATTCACCCCTCCACTTT; CDR3: CASSQPRQGVANSPLHF
J: TRBJ2-7; V: TRBV27; size: -; D: TRBD2; DNA: TGTGCCAGCAGTGTCACAGACACAGGACCTAGACTAGCGGGGGGCTACGAGCAGTACTTC; CDR3: CASSVTDTGPRLAGGYEQYF
J: TRBJ2-1; V: TRBV4-1; size: -; D: TRBD2; DNA: TGCGCCAGCAGCCAAGATCACAGCGGGAGTACCTACAATGAGCAGTTCTTC; CDR3: CASSQDHSGSTYNEQFF
J: TRBJ2-2; V: TRBV9; size: -; D: -; DNA: TGTGCCAGCGCCAACGGGGGCTCCTCCCGGACCACCGGGGAGCTGTTTTTT; CDR3: CASANGGSSRTTGELFF
J: TRBJ2-7; V: TRBV6-1; size: -; D: TRBD1; DNA: TGTGCCAGCTGTGCCGCCGGGACAGGGTCTTTCGAGCAGTACTTC; CDR3: CASCAAGTGSFEQYF
J: TRBJ1-2; V: TRBV6-4; size: -; D: TRBD1; DNA: TGTGCCAGCAGTGAGACAGGGGGCTATGGCTACACCTTC; CDR3: CASSETGGYGYTF
J: TRBJ2-2; V: TRBV19; size: -; D: -; DNA: TGTGCCAGTAGAAACACCGGGGAGCTGTTTTTT; CDR3: CASRNTGELFF
J: TRBJ1-4; V: TRBV7-2; size: once; D: TRBD1; DNA: TGTGCCAGCAGCCCCTGGGACAGGGGGCTCGGGGAAAAACTGTTTTTT; CDR3: CASSPWDRGLGEKLFF
J: TRBJ2-3; V: TRBV10-1; size: -; D: TRBD2; DNA: TGCGCCAGCAGGGGCGGGAGTCGGGACACAGATACGCAGTATTTT; CDR3: CASRGGSRDTDTQYF
J: TRBJ2-1; V: TRBV6-4; size: -; D: TRBD1; DNA: TGTGCCAGCAGTGCACAGGGGGATGAGCAGTTCTTC; CDR3: CASSAQGDEQFF
J: TRBJ2-7; V: TRBV19; size: -; D: -; DNA: TGTGCCAGTAGTATCGGGGACATTGCCAACGAGCAGTACTTC; CDR3: CASSIGDIANEQYF
J: TRBJ2-7; V: TRBV6-1; size: -; D: -; DNA: TGTGCCAGCAGCAGGGATGCTTACGAGCAGTACTTC; CDR3: CASSRDAYEQYF
J: TRBJ1-4; V: TRBV5-4; size: -; D: -; DNA: TGTGCCAGCAGCCCTCCCGGGGAAAAACTGTTTTTT; CDR3: CASSPPGEKLFF
J: TRBJ2-7; V: TRBV5-6; size: -; D: -; DNA: TGTGCCAGCAGCCGGGGGTTCGGGACATTATCCTACGAGCAGTACTTC; CDR3: CASSRGFGTLSYEQYF
J: TRBJ2-5; V: TRBV28; size: once; D: TRBD1; DNA: TGTGCCAGTAGAAACAGGGGGACTCAAGAGACCCAGTACTTC; CDR3: CASRNRGTQETQYF
J: TRBJ2-7; V: TRBV30; size: -; D: -; DNA: TGTGCCTGGTCTAGACTCATGTCCGACGAGCAGTACTTC; CDR3: CAWSRLMSDEQYF